The entry that follows covers one T cell receptor beta chain sequence. This specimen belongs to a study of control samples from healthy donors and cancer patients. TCRdb's table, derived via immunoSEQ multiplex PCR, lists solely in-frame clones and lacks some. Here the sample spans a few hundred thousand clones, around 90% being singletons. The V gene end was trimmed by 3 bases and the J gene end by 10 bases; junction bases not matched to a gene: 6. The CDR3 has 16 residues. Germline CDR1 reads MNHEY; CDR2 reads SVGAGI. The chain combines TRBV6-5 with TRBJ2-4; TRBD2 agrees at 16 bases. The sequenced sample was PBMCs. The TCR originated in a middle-aged man with head and neck cancer. The CDR3 sequence is CASSYGTSGRGGIQYF. Here the CDR3 DNA reads TGTGCCAGCAGTTATGGGACTAGCGGGAGGGGGGGAATTCAGTACTTC.